The rows below give T cell receptor beta chains drawn from one sample of a study of T-cell memory formation after mild COVID-19. Using its own MiXCR run on the 5' RACE reads, TCRdb lists one record per CDR3 protein. The table includes roughly 160,000 distinct CDR3 sequences, 10% to 15% detected once. What was sequenced was PBMCs or a T cell subset sorted from them (not recorded which). These receptors were collected from a man between 18 and 29 years old who had mild COVID-19 (a few samples of this study predate the infection). Cell type and time point are not known. Each CDR3 is given with its conserved first and last residue. Each record gives: CDR3 DNA, CDR3 protein, D gene, J gene, clone size, V gene. A D gene is named only where the DNA matches it firmly. The size entry is marked missing in some rows and otherwise reads once, few, many or a size class.

CDR3 DNA: TGCAGTGCTAGAGATCTGAGGGGGTGGCGTGAAAAACTGTTTTTT
CDR3 protein: CSARDLRGWREKLFF
D gene: NA
J gene: TRBJ1-4
clone size: NA
V gene: TRBV20-1

CDR3 DNA: TGTGCCAGCAGTTTCCAACAGGGGGACGAGCAGTACTTC
CDR3 protein: CASSFQQGDEQYF
D gene: TRBD1
J gene: TRBJ2-7
clone size: NA
V gene: TRBV27

CDR3 DNA: TGTGCCAGCAGCTTACGGGCGGAAACACGTGGCTACACCTTC
CDR3 protein: CASSLRAETRGYTF
D gene: NA
J gene: TRBJ1-2
clone size: NA
V gene: TRBV7-2

CDR3 DNA: TGTGCCAGCAGCTTAGCGCTAACTAGCGGGGGGGGAGATACGCAGTATTTT
CDR3 protein: CASSLALTSGGGDTQYF
D gene: TRBD2
J gene: TRBJ2-3
clone size: NA
V gene: TRBV7-2

CDR3 DNA: TGTGCCAGCAGTTTAACAGCATCCCTCCCCTATGGCTACACCTTC
CDR3 protein: CASSLTASLPYGYTF
D gene: NA
J gene: TRBJ1-2
clone size: NA
V gene: TRBV27

CDR3 DNA: TGCAGTACGCTGGGTGGCCTGAGGGAGACCCAGTACTTC
CDR3 protein: CSTLGGLRETQYF
D gene: NA
J gene: TRBJ2-5
clone size: few
V gene: TRBV20-1

CDR3 DNA: TGTGCCAGCAGTGGACAGGGAGGTAATTCACCCCTCCACTTT
CDR3 protein: CASSGQGGNSPLHF
D gene: TRBD1
J gene: TRBJ1-6
clone size: few
V gene: TRBV6-1

CDR3 DNA: TGTGCCAGCAGTCAACCGCAGGGGGCTCTCCTAGTGTTGGGCTACACCTTC
CDR3 protein: CASSQPQGALLVLGYTF
D gene: TRBD1
J gene: TRBJ1-2
clone size: NA
V gene: TRBV28

CDR3 DNA: TGCGCCAGCAGCCAAGGCCACGGGACCGATGGTCAGCCCCAGCATTTT
CDR3 protein: CASSQGHGTDGQPQHF
D gene: NA
J gene: TRBJ1-5
clone size: NA
V gene: TRBV4-3

CDR3 DNA: TGTGCCAGCAATGCGGTGCTCAATCAGCCCCAGCATTTT
CDR3 protein: CASNAVLNQPQHF
D gene: NA
J gene: TRBJ1-5
clone size: few
V gene: TRBV6-1

CDR3 DNA: TGCGCCAGCAGCTTGGCCCCGGGGGGGGCCAATGAGCAGTTCTTC
CDR3 protein: CASSLAPGGANEQFF
D gene: TRBD2
J gene: TRBJ2-1
clone size: many
V gene: TRBV5-1

CDR3 DNA: TGTGCCAGCAGTTTCGGAGGGTCGAGGGCCCAGTACTTC
CDR3 protein: CASSFGGSRAQYF
D gene: NA
J gene: TRBJ2-5
clone size: NA
V gene: TRBV7-2

CDR3 DNA: TGTGCCAGCAGTGGGGCGGAGTCTAACTATGGCTACACCTTC
CDR3 protein: CASSGAESNYGYTF
D gene: NA
J gene: TRBJ1-2
clone size: few
V gene: TRBV6-2/TRBV6-3

CDR3 DNA: TGTGCCAGCAGCCCCACTCGGGGGACCGGGGAGCTGTTTTTT
CDR3 protein: CASSPTRGTGELFF
D gene: NA
J gene: TRBJ2-2
clone size: many
V gene: TRBV7-3

CDR3 DNA: TGTGCCAGCAGCTGGTTCGCGGGGGGTGGCGCAGATACGCAGTATTTT
CDR3 protein: CASSWFAGGGADTQYF
D gene: TRBD2
J gene: TRBJ2-3
clone size: few
V gene: TRBV7-8

CDR3 DNA: TGTGCCAGCAGCTTAGGTCAGCCCGGCACAGATACGCAGTATTTT
CDR3 protein: CASSLGQPGTDTQYF
D gene: NA
J gene: TRBJ2-3
clone size: NA
V gene: TRBV7-3

CDR3 DNA: TGCAGTGCCGGTGGGTTAAATTCACCCCTCCACTTT
CDR3 protein: CSAGGLNSPLHF
D gene: NA
J gene: TRBJ1-6
clone size: few
V gene: TRBV20-1

CDR3 DNA: TGCGCCAGCAGCTTCAGGGGATTTCACACTGAAGCTTTCTTT
CDR3 protein: CASSFRGFHTEAFF
D gene: NA
J gene: TRBJ1-1
clone size: few
V gene: TRBV5-1

CDR3 DNA: TGTGCCATCAGGGAGCGGGGGGAGTCCCTCGGCACAGATACGCAGTATTTT
CDR3 protein: CAIRERGESLGTDTQYF
D gene: TRBD2
J gene: TRBJ2-3
clone size: NA
V gene: TRBV10-3

CDR3 DNA: TGCGCCAGCAGCGACAGGGCGGGCTATGGCTACACCTTC
CDR3 protein: CASSDRAGYGYTF
D gene: TRBD1
J gene: TRBJ1-2
clone size: NA
V gene: TRBV5-1

CDR3 DNA: TGCGCCAGCAGCGAGCCAGGGAGTCGAGAGACCCAGTACTTC
CDR3 protein: CASSEPGSRETQYF
D gene: NA
J gene: TRBJ2-5
clone size: many
V gene: TRBV5-1

CDR3 DNA: TGTGCCAGCAGAGGGCTGGAGGAGACCCAGTACTTC
CDR3 protein: CASRGLEETQYF
D gene: NA
J gene: TRBJ2-5
clone size: few
V gene: TRBV27

CDR3 DNA: TGTGCCAGCAGCTTAATCGGAAGACAGGCCAGCACAGATACGCAGTATTTT
CDR3 protein: CASSLIGRQASTDTQYF
D gene: NA
J gene: TRBJ2-3
clone size: few
V gene: TRBV7-3

CDR3 DNA: TGTGCCAGCAGCTTAAATCTAGCGGGGGCCTACAATGAGCAGTTCTTC
CDR3 protein: CASSLNLAGAYNEQFF
D gene: TRBD2
J gene: TRBJ2-1
clone size: few
V gene: TRBV7-2

CDR3 DNA: TGTGCCGGCCGGCCCCAGGGGCCTGAGCAGTTCTTC
CDR3 protein: CAGRPQGPEQFF
D gene: NA
J gene: TRBJ2-1
clone size: many
V gene: TRBV2

CDR3 DNA: TGTGCCAGCTCACGGAGGGGCGGGGACACTGAAGCTTTCTTT
CDR3 protein: CASSRRGGDTEAFF
D gene: NA
J gene: TRBJ1-1
clone size: NA
V gene: TRBV18

CDR3 DNA: TGTGCCAGCAGGGGATTGGGAGACAGGTTGGACCCCTTTGGCTACACCTTC
CDR3 protein: CASRGLGDRLDPFGYTF
D gene: NA
J gene: TRBJ1-2
clone size: few
V gene: TRBV25-1

CDR3 DNA: TGCGCCAGCAGCTCCGGGACTAGCGGGGTCCAAGAGACCCAGTACTTC
CDR3 protein: CASSSGTSGVQETQYF
D gene: TRBD2
J gene: TRBJ2-5
clone size: few
V gene: TRBV5-1

CDR3 DNA: TGTGCCAGCAGCCTGCATCTAATGACAGGACAAGAGACCCAGTACTTC
CDR3 protein: CASSLHLMTGQETQYF
D gene: NA
J gene: TRBJ2-5
clone size: few
V gene: TRBV7-2

CDR3 DNA: TGCAGCGTAGTACAGGGGACCTACTATGGCTACACCTTC
CDR3 protein: CSVVQGTYYGYTF
D gene: TRBD1
J gene: TRBJ1-2
clone size: few
V gene: TRBV29-1

CDR3 DNA: TGTGCCAGCAGCCTGAAGTCCCCAGGGGGCGCGGCTTTCTTT
CDR3 protein: CASSLKSPGGAAFF
D gene: TRBD1
J gene: TRBJ1-1
clone size: NA
V gene: TRBV5-4

CDR3 DNA: TGTGCCAGCAGCCTGAGGACAGGGGCCCTCAATGAGCAGTTCTTC
CDR3 protein: CASSLRTGALNEQFF
D gene: TRBD1
J gene: TRBJ2-1
clone size: few
V gene: TRBV3-1

CDR3 DNA: TGCAGCGTTGAGGGACAGGGCGGCACCGGGGAGCTGTTTTTT
CDR3 protein: CSVEGQGGTGELFF
D gene: TRBD1
J gene: TRBJ2-2
clone size: few
V gene: TRBV29-1

CDR3 DNA: TGTGCCAGCAGCCAACACGCGGGGGGCCTCTCTGGGGCCAACGTCCTGACTTTC
CDR3 protein: CASSQHAGGLSGANVLTF
D gene: TRBD2
J gene: TRBJ2-6
clone size: few
V gene: TRBV3-1

CDR3 DNA: TGCAGTGCGCGGCTGGTTGGGGACAGTCATTCACCCCTCCACTTT
CDR3 protein: CSARLVGDSHSPLHF
D gene: TRBD1
J gene: TRBJ1-6
clone size: NA
V gene: TRBV20-1